This TCR beta chain was captured in a study of blood T cell repertoires in COVID-19. Study-wide context: Collection of acute and convalescent COVID-19 samples took place in the United States, Italy and Spain. PBMCs, B-cell-depleted T cells, or T cells provided the cDNA or gDNA that made up the material.

Study processing details: Researchers report that nucleated cell counts were estimated from reference gene primer amplification. The assay was immunoSEQ multiplex PCR, and TCRdb's table has in-frame clones only and misses some. V, J and clone size are those of that table, while D and trimming were read from the DNA. The profile shows about 150,000 clones, approximately 80% of them singletons. The CDR3 totals 16 residues. Germline CDR1 is MDHEN and CDR2 is SYDVKM. The junction had 8 bases not matched to a gene; V was cut back by 3 bases and J by 3 bases. The chain joins TRBV28 to TRBJ2-5; 9 bases align to TRBD2. This clonotype was obtained from a human donor in a cohort sampled during active COVID-19. Material for sequencing was peripheral blood. The CDR3 nucleotides are TGTGCCAGCAGTTTGGGGCGGGGGGGCGTGGAAGAGACCCAGTACTTC. Translated: CASSLGRGGVEETQYF.